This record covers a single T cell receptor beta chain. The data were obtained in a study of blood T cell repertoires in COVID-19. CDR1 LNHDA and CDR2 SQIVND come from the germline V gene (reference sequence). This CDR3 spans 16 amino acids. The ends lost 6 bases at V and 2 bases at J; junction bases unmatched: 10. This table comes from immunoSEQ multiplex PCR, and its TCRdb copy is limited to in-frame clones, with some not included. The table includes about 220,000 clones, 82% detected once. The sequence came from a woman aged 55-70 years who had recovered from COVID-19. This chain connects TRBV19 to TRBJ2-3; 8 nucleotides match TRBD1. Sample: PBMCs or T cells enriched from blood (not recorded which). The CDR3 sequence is CASRAPTGAYTDTQYF. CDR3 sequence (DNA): TGTGCCAGTAGAGCCCCGACAGGGGCCTACACAGATACGCAGTATTTT.